The present T cell receptor beta chain was sequenced within a study of regulatory T cells in long-lasting Graves disease. iRepertoire HTBI primers and Arm-PCR of CDR3 regions built TCR beta libraries. TCRdb re-called the multiplex PCR reads with MiXCR, one entry per CDR3 protein. The table shows about 540,000 distinct CDR3 sequences, with around an eighth occurring only once. As for time point: newly diagnosed GD, antithyroid drugs for less than 3 months. PBMC-extracted RNA yielded the TCR library. This CDR3 spans 15 amino acids. Trimming pared 5 bases from V and 3 bases from J, leaving 14 bases between. Germline CDR1 and CDR2: SGHTA and FQGTGA. There are many counts of this clonotype. These data were likewise used in another study, on T cells in Graves' hyperthyroidism and ophthalmopathy. That paper adds: Appearing also in blood were most of the thyroid clonotypes expanded above 0.001.

The clonotype was recovered from a young man with Graves disease. The rearrangement links TRBV7-3 to TRBJ2-1; D may be TRBD2 (5 bases). The sample here was peripheral blood mononuclear cells (PBMCs), taken at new diagnosis, from a patient treated with antithyroid drugs. CDR3 sequence reads: CASSPGMGSYNEQFF. The DNA for the CDR3 is TGTGCCAGCAGCCCCGGGATGGGGAGCTACAATGAGCAGTTCTTC.